This T cell receptor beta chain was recorded in a study of T cell responses to AZD1222 COVID-19 vaccine. TCRdb keeps only in-frame clones here, not all; method: immunoSEQ multiplex PCR. Of 150,000 to 200,000 clones listed, about 92% are singletons. The CDR3 runs 14 residues. V lost 2 bases and J lost 8, with 12 bases in between. CDR1 is MNHNS and CDR2 is SASEGT in the germline V gene. Here the sequenced sample was peripheral blood, taken on day 0 of AZD1222 vaccination. The chain combines TRBV6-1 with TRBJ1-4; possibly TRBD1 for D (5 bases). This receptor was taken from an adult in good health. For the CDR3, the DNA is TGTGCCAGCAGTGAAAAGGGGCCTCTAGAAAAACTGTTTTTT. Translation: CASSEKGPLEKLFF.